These 25 T cell receptor beta chains share one sample of origin, sequenced in a study of T cells in Graves' hyperthyroidism and ophthalmopathy. RNA transcripts yielded amplified TCR beta CDR3 regions. During a first-round RT-PCR of the TCR CDR3, the HTBI primer set was used. TCRdb itself ran the multiplex PCR reads through MiXCR, one entry per CDR3 protein. Counted here are hundreds of thousands of distinct CDR3 sequences, 20% to 25% occurring once; the ten biggest clones make up 30% to 40%. Material for sequencing was blood. These receptors were taken from a man aged 25 to 40 with Graves' ophthalmopathy.

There are a few counts of this clonotype. This rearrangement joins TRBV7-9 to TRBJ2-5, with D possibly being TRBD1 (7 bases). V was pared by 4 bases and J by 5 bases, with 14 bases between. CDR1 and CDR2 from the germline V gene are SEHNR and FQNEAQ (reference sequence). This CDR3 has 14 amino acids. DNA of the CDR3: TGTGCCAGCAGCTCATCGACAGGGAGGGAGACCCAGTACTTC. Its translation is CASSSSTGRETQYF. The full variable domain, its missing parts supplied by reference TRBV7-9 and TRBJ2-5, is DTGVSQNPRHKITKRGQNVTFRCDPISEHNRLYWYRQTLGQGPEFLTYFQNEAQLEKSRLLSDRFSAERPKGSFSTLEIQRTEQGDSAMYLCASSSSTGRETQYFGPGTRLLVL.

The chain links TRBV7-2 to TRBJ2-3; no reliable D call. CDR1 and CDR2 (germline): SGHTA, FQGNSA. The V gene lost 5 bases and the J gene lost 6 bases, with 9 bases spanning the gap. The CDR3 totals 12 residues. The chain's CDR3 is CASSRSRDTQYF. The CDR3 DNA reads TGTGCCAGCAGCCGTTCGCGGGATACGCAGTATTTT.

This clonotype was counted only a few times. The chain is built from TRBV14 and TRBJ2-7, with 9 bases that match TRBD1. Looked up from germline, CDR1 is SGHDN and CDR2 is FVKESK. This CDR3 spans 15 amino acids. V dropped 4 bases and J dropped 6; count of bases not matched to a gene: 10. The CDR3 nucleotides read TGTGCCAGCAGCCCGGCCGGGACAGGGTACCGCGAGCAGTACTTC. Translating it yields CASSPAGTGYREQYF.

This chain links TRBV12-3 or TRBV12-4 with TRBJ2-1; 8 bases match TRBD1. V lost 7 bases and J lost 3; bases outside the gene matches: 8. The CDR3 loop spans 15 amino acids. The CDR3: CASNPGQEDYNEQFF. The CDR3 DNA reads TGTGCCAGCAACCCGGGACAGGAGGACTACAATGAGCAGTTCTTC.

V is TRBV29-1 and J is TRBJ2-1, with 7 bases fitting TRBD2. Germline CDR1 reads SQVTM; CDR2 reads ANQGSEA. J was trimmed by 14 bases and V by 1 base; bases with no gene match: 5. This CDR3 spans 11 amino acids. The CDR3: CSVEGRENEFF. The CDR3, as DNA: TGCAGCGTTGAAGGGCGGGAGAATGAGTTCTTC.

Worth noting for this clonotype: At one end, the junction sequence differs from germline, possibly due to a read error. This chain uses TRBV5-1 with TRBJ2-7; D gene uncertain. The CDR3 extends over 13 amino acids. Looked up from germline, CDR1 is SGHRS and CDR2 is YFSETQ. The CDR3 loop is CASSSYPGPEQYF. In nucleotides, the CDR3 is TGTGCCAGCAGCTCCTACCCTGGGCCCGAGCAGTACTTC.

The chain carries TRBV4-1 and TRBJ1-2; 11 bases align to TRBD1. This CDR3 spans 14 amino acids. The ends lost 3 bases at V and 8 bases at J; junction bases unmatched: 5. Germline lookup yields CDR1 MGHRA and CDR2 YSYEKL. CDR3 loop: CASSQDRGLGGYTF. CDR3 DNA: TGCGCCAGCAGCCAGGACAGGGGGCTAGGCGGCTACACCTTC.

The chain recombines TRBV28 with TRBJ1-4; D unresolved. Deletions cut 5 bases from V and 6 bases from J, with 7 bases between. Germline CDR1 MDHEN, CDR2 SYDVKM. CDR3 length: 12 residues. The CDR3 DNA sequence: TGTGCCAGCAGTCCTCCGGATGAAAAACTGTTTTTT. It codes for CASSPPDEKLFF.

This chain uses TRBV6-1 with TRBJ2-7, with no clear D. CDR1 MNHNS and CDR2 SASEGT come from the germline V gene. V was trimmed by 2 bases and J by 6 bases, leaving 8 bases between them. The CDR3 covers 12 residues. CDR3 in amino acids: CASSEYFAEQYF. The CDR3 nucleotides are TGTGCCAGCAGTGAATACTTTGCCGAGCAGTACTTC.

This clonotype was counted at least ten times. CDR3: CAWSWGPTYEQYF. CDR3 nucleotide sequence: TGTGCCTGGAGTTGGGGACCGACCTACGAGCAGTACTTC. The chain is built from TRBV30 and TRBJ2-7; D assignment may be TRBD1 or TRBD2 (5 bases each). The CDR3 loop spans 13 amino acids. Trimming shortened V by 2 bases and J by 2 bases, and 10 bases separated the two germline ends. Germline CDR1 and CDR2: GTSNPN and SVGIG (reference sequence).

V usage is TRBV20-1 and J usage is TRBJ2-1; TRBD2 matches 10 bases. The CDR3 runs to 14 residues. Per the germline V gene, CDR1 is DFQATT and CDR2 is SNEGSKA (reference sequence). V lost 6 bases, J lost 5 bases, and 7 bases stayed unmatched. Here the CDR3 DNA reads TGCAGTGCCGATCCCGGACTAGCGGACAATGAGCAGTTCTTC. The encoded protein is CSADPGLADNEQFF.

This clonotype has a count of ten or more. The chain carries TRBV7-8 and TRBJ2-7; D unclear. The CDR3 sequence is 15 residues long. The germline gives CDR1 SGHVS, CDR2 FQNEAQ. V was trimmed by 1 base and J by 6 bases, leaving 16 bases between them. CDR3 protein: CASSLDGSSRREQYF. The CDR3 bases are TGTGCCAGCAGCTTAGATGGTAGCAGTAGACGCGAGCAGTACTTC.

In its sample, this clonotype was seen once. The chain links TRBV4-1 to TRBJ2-1, with D unresolved. Germline CDR1 is MGHRA and CDR2 is YSYEKL. Trimming took off 2 bases at V and 7 bases at J, with 18 bases between the two ends. The CDR3 is 16 residues long. The CDR3: CASSQLSLGMRNEQFF. The CDR3 DNA reads TGCGCCAGCAGCCAACTCTCCCTAGGAATGCGAAATGAGCAGTTCTTC.

In its sample, this clonotype was seen a few times. In nucleotides, the CDR3 is TGTGCCAGCAGCTTGGCCGCTGGGTCACCCCTCCACTTT. This codes for CASSLAAGSPLHF. This chain uses TRBV5-8 with TRBJ1-6; D is unresolved. Germline V gene sequence: CDR1 SGHTS, CDR2 YDEGEE. With 0 bases removed from V and 10 bases from J, the gap between germline ends came to 8 bases. The CDR3 extends over 13 amino acids.

Ten or more counts support this clonotype. This chain uses TRBV28 with TRBJ1-1; D not certain. Trimming removed 1 base from V and 0 bases from J, with 9 bases in between. The CDR3 totals 15 residues. Per germline, CDR1 MDHEN and CDR2 SYDVKM. The CDR3 sequence: CASSLFTELNTEAFF. The CDR3 DNA sequence: TGTGCCAGCAGTTTATTCACAGAATTGAACACTGAAGCTTTCTTT.

There are a few counts of this clonotype. The CDR3 region is CASSEPKRGKATNEKLFF. The CDR3 DNA follows: TGTGCCAGCAGTGAACCCAAGAGGGGTAAAGCAACTAATGAAAAACTGTTTTTT. The rearrangement links TRBV2 to TRBJ1-4, with TRBD1 as a possible D gene (5 bases). The CDR3 is made up of 18 amino acids. Germline V gives CDR1 SNHLY, CDR2 FYNNEI. Trimming took off 2 bases at V and 0 bases at J, with 16 bases between the two ends.

In its sample, this clonotype was seen a few times. The rearrangement uses TRBV28 and TRBJ1-6; TRBD1 matches at 11 bases. Per the germline V gene, CDR1 is MDHEN and CDR2 is SYDVKM. J gave up 5 bases and V 9 bases, and 9 bases lay outside the gene matches. The CDR3 loop spans 16 amino acids. As DNA, the CDR3 is TGTGCCAGTAGGGGACAGGGGGAGGGGAATAATTCACCCCTCCACTTT. Amino acids: CASRGQGEGNNSPLHF.

This clonotype was counted at least ten times. The CDR3 here is CASSYSAWDFTDTQYF. In nucleotides, the CDR3 is TGTGCCAGCAGTTACTCGGCGTGGGACTTCACAGATACGCAGTATTTT. The V and J genes are TRBV6-2 or TRBV6-3 and TRBJ2-3; D might be TRBD2 (6 bases). The CDR3 has 16 residues. CDR1 is MNHEY, CDR2 SVGEGT, per germline. V lost 0 bases and J 2 bases, leaving 12 bases between the germline ends.

In this sample, this clonotype turned up a few times. The chain combines TRBV7-3 with TRBJ2-1; 7 nucleotides align to TRBD2. This CDR3 comprises 15 residues. Germline CDR1 and CDR2: SGHTA and FQGTGA. The V segment lost 10 bases and the J segment 0 bases; nucleotides outside the gene matches: 9. This CDR3 reads CATKREVSSYNEQFF. In DNA, the CDR3 is TGTGCCACAAAACGGGAGGTAAGCTCCTACAATGAGCAGTTCTTC.

This clonotype has a handful of counts. This chain joins TRBV2 and TRBJ2-2, with a possible D match to TRBD1 (6 bases). CDR3 size: 15 residues. Germline-derived CDR1 and CDR2 are SNHLY and FYNNEI. V lost 6 bases, J lost 1 base, and 12 bases lay in between. The DNA for the CDR3 is TGTGCCAGCAGGGCCGGGACAATGAACACCGGGGAGCTGTTTTTT. Encoded protein: CASRAGTMNTGELFF.

This clonotype has a count of ten or more. The gene calls are TRBV2 and TRBJ1-5; no reliable D call. This CDR3 has 13 amino acids. Trimming stripped 7 bases from V and 2 bases from J, with 9 bases between. Germline values: CDR1 SNHLY, CDR2 FYNNEI. CDR3 DNA sequence: TGTGCCAGCAAGTCGGTGGGCAATCAGCCCCAGCATTTT. This codes for CASKSVGNQPQHF.

This clonotype was observed a handful of times. V is TRBV5-1 and J is TRBJ2-6; no reliable D call. Per the germline V gene, CDR1 is SGHRS and CDR2 is YFSETQ. V shed 3 bases and J shed 2 bases, with 18 bases lying between them. The CDR3 has 18 amino acids. The CDR3: CASSSFSSLETGANVLTF. CDR3 nucleotides: TGCGCCAGCAGCTCTTTCAGTTCCCTTGAAACTGGGGCCAACGTCCTGACTTTC.

The chain links TRBV6-1 to TRBJ2-2; 7 positions match TRBD2. The germline V gene has CDR1 MNHNS and CDR2 SASEGT. The CDR3 spans 16 residues. V lost 5 bases to trimming and J lost 0 bases; unmatched junction nucleotides: 6. DNA of the CDR3: TGTGCCAGCAGTCCCCGAGCGGGGACGAACACCGGGGAGCTGTTTTTT. Protein: CASSPRAGTNTGELFF.

This clonotype was found many times. The rearrangement uses TRBV7-8 and TRBJ1-1, with 7 positions matching TRBD1. With 5 bases clipped from V and 4 bases from J, the junction kept 7 bases outside the gene matches. Germline-derived CDR1 and CDR2 are SGHVS and FQNEAQ. The CDR3 is made up of 14 amino acids. In DNA form, the CDR3 reads TGTGCCAGCAGCCCGCGACAGGGTGGCACTGAAGCTTTCTTT. Its translation: CASSPRQGGTEAFF. Full variable domain (rest looked up from reference TRBV7-8 and TRBJ1-1): GAGVSQSPRYKVAKRGQDVALRCDPISGHVSLFWYQQALGQGPEFLTYFQNEAQLDKSGLPSDRFFAERPEGSVSTLKIQRTQQEDSAVYLCASSPRQGGTEAFFGQGTRLTVV.

This clonotype has a handful of counts. The V and J genes are TRBV28 and TRBJ2-7, with TRBD1 matching over 12 bases. Trimming at V came to 6 bases and at J to 5 bases, leaving 8 bases not matched to a gene. The germline CDR1 and CDR2 sequences are MDHEN and SYDVKM. CDR3 length: 15 amino acids. The DNA of the CDR3 is TGTGCCAGCAGCTCGGCGGGACAGGGGGCAAACGAGCAGTACTTC. Residues: CASSSAGQGANEQYF.